This entry concerns a single TCR beta chain. The CDR3 contains 15 residues. Germline V gene lookup returns CDR1 LNHDA and CDR2 SQIVND (reference sequence). V dropped 3 bases and J dropped 5 bases, with 16 bases sitting between them. Semi-nested PCR with Nested Universal Primer A followed constant-region reverse priming of full-length variable regions. TCRdb processed the 5' RACE reads anew with MiXCR; each CDR3 protein has one entry. The repertoire has some 37,000 distinct CDR3 sequences, around 18% of them found once; the top ten carry about 3%. This sequence was found in a female donor with breast cancer. The rearrangement joins TRBV19 to TRBJ1-2, with no clear D. Specimen: naive CD4+ T cells sorted from a lymph node. Subset here: naive CD4+ T cells, CD4+CD45RA+CD25-. The CDR3 region is CASSMIASTTYGYTF. CDR3 nucleotide sequence: TGTGCCAGTAGTATGATAGCCTCAACGACTTATGGCTACACCTTC.